These 24 T cell receptor beta chains were all obtained from the same sample, sequenced in a study of cytomegalovirus exposure and HLA in healthy donors. Use of 60 Vbeta and 13 Jbeta primers characterized the PCR. TCRdb's table, derived via immunoSEQ multiplex PCR, lists solely in-frame clones and lacks some. The table records roughly 140,000 clones, 80% to 85% of them present only once. Source material: PBMCs. The receptor source for this set is a male donor in good health and CMV-seronegative.

V and J are TRBV18 and TRBJ1-2; maybe TRBD1 (6 bases). Trimming shortened V by 3 bases and J by 0 bases, and 11 bases separated the two germline ends. Germline V gene data show CDR1 as KGHSH and CDR2 as LQKENI. The CDR3 sequence is 15 residues long. In DNA form, the CDR3 reads TGTGCCAGCTCACCGCCGACAGGAACTAACTATGGCTACACCTTC. Protein: CASSPPTGTNYGYTF.

V gene TRBV5-5 combines with J gene TRBJ2-7, with a possible D match to TRBD1 (5 bases). Germline CDR1 is SGHKS and CDR2 is YYEKEE (reference sequence). Trimming cost V 3 bases and J 2 bases, with 15 bases left between them. The CDR3 loop spans 15 amino acids. Here the CDR3 DNA reads TGTGCCAGCAGCTGGTCGCGTTCAGGGACCTACGAGCAGTACTTC. Its protein is CASSWSRSGTYEQYF.

This clone turned up a few times. The V and J genes are TRBV7-6 and TRBJ2-3, with TRBD1 as a possible D gene (5 bases). Trimming took off 3 bases at V and 2 bases at J, with 15 bases between the two ends. Looked up from germline, CDR1 is SGHVS and CDR2 is FNYEAQ. The CDR3 length is 16 residues. The CDR3 DNA sequence: TGTGCCAGCAGCTTGGGGCACCACATCCTCACAGATACGCAGTATTTT. As protein: CASSLGHHILTDTQYF.

CDR3 coding DNA: TGTGCCAGCAGCCAAATGGAGGGGATGGACTCCTACAATGAGCAGTTCTTC. As protein: CASSQMEGMDSYNEQFF. V gene TRBV4-2 combines with J gene TRBJ2-1, with D possibly TRBD2 on 6 matching bases. Trimming pared 2 bases from V and 0 bases from J, leaving 14 bases between. This CDR3 contains 17 residues. The germline V gene encodes CDR1 LGHNA and CDR2 YNFKEQ.

This chain links TRBV19 with TRBJ2-2, with D possibly being TRBD2 (6 bases). Trimming removed 1 base from V and 3 bases from J, with 12 bases in between. Looked up from germline, CDR1 is LNHDA and CDR2 is SQIVND (reference sequence). The CDR3 sequence is 16 residues long. The CDR3 nucleotides read TGTGCCAGTAGTATAGGCGGAGGGCGGTACACCGGGGAGCTGTTTTTT. Translating it yields CASSIGGGRYTGELFF.

The chain links TRBV6-5 to TRBJ1-3; possible D gene TRBD1, 6 bases. CDR1 is MNHEY, CDR2 SVGAGI, per germline. V lost 1 base to trimming and J lost 2 bases, with 9 bases between them. CDR3 size: 15 residues. The CDR3, as DNA: TGTGCCAGCAGTTACTTACAGGGACCTGGAAACACCATATATTTT. Its translation is CASSYLQGPGNTIYF.

The chain carries TRBV5-8 and TRBJ1-6; D unresolved. Trimming pared 0 bases from V and 6 bases from J, leaving 7 bases between. There are 14 residues in the CDR3. Germline CDR1 is SGHTS and CDR2 is YDEGEE. CDR3 coding DNA: TGTGCCAGCAGCTTGGAGCACAGTAATTCACCCCTCCACTTT. Its translation: CASSLEHSNSPLHF.

This clone has a handful of counts. The chain carries TRBV7-8 and TRBJ2-1, with a weak D call TRBD1 (5 bases). Trimming cost V 2 bases and J 0 bases, with 14 bases left between them. Germline loops: CDR1 SGHVS, CDR2 FQNEAQ. The CDR3 length is 17 residues. CDR3 bases: TGTGCCAGCAGCTTAAGAAGGGGAAGGGGCTCCTACAATGAGCAGTTCTTC. It encodes CASSLRRGRGSYNEQFF.

The chain's CDR3 is CASSVNEGHFDNYGYTF. In DNA form, the CDR3 reads TGTGCCAGCAGCGTAAATGAGGGACACTTCGATAACTATGGCTACACCTTC. The rearrangement uses TRBV9 and TRBJ1-2, with D possibly being TRBD1 (6 bases). The V end lost 1 base, the J end lost 1 base, and 17 bases lay between the germline ends. The germline V gene has CDR1 SGDLS and CDR2 YYNGEE. This CDR3 has 17 residues.

This sequence joins TRBV5-1 and TRBJ2-7; 7 bases align to TRBD2. CDR3 length: 14 amino acids. The ends lost 1 base at V and 3 bases at J; junction bases unmatched: 4. Germline V gene data show CDR1 as SGHRS and CDR2 as YFSETQ. CDR3 nucleotide sequence: TGCGCCAGCAGCTTGAACGCGGGGGACTACGAGCAGTACTTC. It translates to CASSLNAGDYEQYF. The full variable domain, its missing parts supplied by reference TRBV5-1 and TRBJ2-7, is KAGVTQTPRYLIKTRGQQVTLSCSPISGHRSVSWYQQTPGQGLQFLFEYFSETQRNKGNFPGRFSGRQFSNSRSEMNVSTLELGDSALYLCASSLNAGDYEQYFGPGTRLTVT.

The chain joins TRBV7-2 to TRBJ2-1, with TRBD2 matching 10 bases. With 4 bases clipped from V and 9 bases from J, the junction kept 9 bases outside the gene matches. The V gene's germline CDR1 is SGHTA and CDR2 FQGNSA. The CDR3 has 15 residues. The CDR3 region is CASSSRTSGTGEQFF. CDR3 DNA sequence: TGTGCCAGCAGCTCCCGGACTAGCGGAACCGGTGAGCAGTTCTTC.

The chain recombines TRBV21-1 with TRBJ2-3; TRBD2 is the table's D call, not checked against the DNA. TRBV21-1 is designated a pseudogene. The CDR3 loop spans 16 amino acids. CDR3 bases: TGTGCCAGCAACGGGACTAGCGGGAGGGACACAGATACGCAGTATTTT. Amino acid sequence: CASNGTSGRDTDTQYF.

The chain employs TRBV19 and TRBJ2-3; 11 nucleotides line up with TRBD2. CDR3 length equals 16 residues. J gave up 6 bases and V 2 bases, and 7 bases lay outside the gene matches. Germline V gene lookup returns CDR1 LNHDA and CDR2 SQIVND (reference sequence). The CDR3 nucleotides read TGTGCCAGTAGTATAAATAGCGGGAGGGCCGGGGATACGCAGTATTTT. Translated, it gives CASSINSGRAGDTQYF.

The count of this clone is one. CDR3 coding DNA: TGTGCCAGCAGTGAAATAATACAGCCTAATAACTATGGCTACACCTTC. It codes for CASSEIIQPNNYGYTF. This chain uses TRBV6-1 with TRBJ1-2; D remains ambiguous. V was pared by 2 bases and J by 1 base, with 14 bases between. The CDR3 extends over 16 amino acids. Per germline, CDR1 MNHNS and CDR2 SASEGT.

V gene TRBV5-4 combines with J gene TRBJ2-3; no clear D gene. V lost 3 bases to trimming and J lost 6 bases, with 20 bases between them. The germline V gene has CDR1 SGHNT and CDR2 YYREEE (reference sequence). This CDR3 comprises 16 residues. CDR3 amino acids: CASSSPTARERDTQYF. For the CDR3, the DNA is TGTGCCAGCAGCTCCCCCACCGCGCGCGAGAGGGATACGCAGTATTTT.

CDR3 sequence (DNA): TGTGCCAGCAGCACCCGGGGAGCAGACACAGATACGCAGTATTTT. Its translation is CASSTRGADTDTQYF. This rearrangement joins TRBV7-9 to TRBJ2-3, with D maybe TRBD2 (5 bases). The CDR3 runs 15 residues. Trimming took off 5 bases at V and 2 bases at J, with 14 bases between the two ends. The germline V gene has CDR1 SEHNR and CDR2 FQNEAQ (reference sequence).

The V gene is TRBV9, the J gene TRBJ2-1; D perhaps matches TRBD1 (5 bases). Trimming shortened V by 4 bases and J by 5 bases, and 19 bases separated the two germline ends. CDR1 is SGDLS, CDR2 YYNGEE, per germline. The CDR3 extends over 16 amino acids. The DNA of the CDR3 is TGTGCCAGCAGCCCTCGGCCCCGACAGAGAGACAATGAGCAGTTCTTC. This gives the protein CASSPRPRQRDNEQFF.

CDR3 nucleotides: TGCGCCAGCAGCCAAGAAGACCAGGGGGTCAATGAGCAGTTCTTC. It translates to CASSQEDQGVNEQFF. This chain joins TRBV4-3 and TRBJ2-1; the match to TRBD1 covers 7 bases. J lost 6 bases, V lost 0 bases, and 5 bases had no gene match. The germline CDR1 and CDR2 sequences are LGHNA and YSLEER. The CDR3 contains 15 residues.

The V call is TRBV28, the J call TRBJ2-7, with 8 nucleotides matching TRBD2. Trimming at V came to 4 bases and at J to 3 bases, leaving 8 bases not matched to a gene. The CDR3 loop spans 15 amino acids. Germline CDR1 and CDR2: MDHEN and SYDVKM. CDR3 nucleotide sequence: TGTGCCAGCAGTTCCCCCACAGCGGGGGACTACGAGCAGTACTTC. Translation: CASSSPTAGDYEQYF.

The V call is TRBV7-3, the J call TRBJ2-1; possible D gene TRBD2, 5 bases. The length of the CDR3 is 13 residues. V was clipped by 3 bases and J by 10 bases, with 13 bases between them. Per the germline V gene, CDR1 is SGHTA and CDR2 is FQGTGA. The CDR3 nucleotides read TGTGCCAGCAGCTTGGCTAGAGAGGGAGAGCAGTTCTTC. This gives the protein CASSLAREGEQFF. The variable domain in full, completed from reference TRBV7-3 and TRBJ2-1, reads GAGVSQTPSNKVTEKGKYVELRCDPISGHTALYWYRQSLGQGPEFLIYFQGTGAADDSGLPNDRFFAVRPEGSVSTLKIQRTERGDSAVYLCASSLAREGEQFFGPGTRLTVL.

The chain combines TRBV4-2 with TRBJ1-2; the match to TRBD1 covers 8 bases. Germline CDR1 is LGHNA and CDR2 is YNFKEQ. V was pared by 1 base and J by 4 bases, with 17 bases of the junction left unmatched. The CDR3 loop spans 19 amino acids. The CDR3 DNA is TGTGCCAGCAGCCAAGTTAGAGGGACAGGTGGGAAAATGAGCTATGGCTACACCTTC. Amino acid sequence: CASSQVRGTGGKMSYGYTF.

This clone appeared a single time. Here the CDR3 DNA reads TGTGCCAGCAGCTCGCTGCATCGGGACAGGAACACTGAAGCTTTCTTT. Translation: CASSSLHRDRNTEAFF. The gene calls are TRBV5-4 and TRBJ1-1; TRBD1 matches at 7 bases. V shed 3 bases, J shed 1 base, and the junction held 9 bases outside the gene matches. Germline V gene lookup returns CDR1 SGHNT and CDR2 YYREEE (reference sequence). The CDR3 length is 16 residues.

The table lists this clone with a few counts. The chain links TRBV28 to TRBJ2-5, with 8 bases identical to TRBD1. Germline assignment: CDR1 MDHEN and CDR2 SYDVKM. CDR3 size: 17 residues. The trim removed 4 bases at V and 5 bases at J, leaving 15 bases unmatched. Here the CDR3 reads CASSYRHPRGPGETQYF. The CDR3 DNA reads TGTGCCAGCAGTTATCGACACCCCAGGGGGCCGGGGGAGACCCAGTACTTC.

V is TRBV11-1 and J is TRBJ1-1; D unclear. The CDR3 consists of 13 residues. Germline values: CDR1 SGHAT, CDR2 FQDESV (reference sequence). V dropped 5 bases and J dropped 5 bases, with 12 bases sitting between them. The CDR3 loop reads CASSPMRETEAFF. The CDR3 DNA follows: TGTGCCAGCAGCCCAATGCGAGAAACTGAAGCTTTCTTT.